This T cell receptor beta chain is drawn from a study of T cells in Graves' hyperthyroidism and ophthalmopathy. The wider study: Blood was drawn when the patient was first diagnosed and still untreated.

Uncontrolled infection, other autoimmune disease, pregnancy or lactation excluded patients. What was amplified from RNA transcripts were TCR beta CDR3 regions. Carried out on the TCR CDR3, a first-round RT-PCR used the HTBI primer set. TCRdb called the multiplex PCR reads again in MiXCR, with one record for every CDR3 protein. Here the sample spans 300,000 to 400,000 distinct CDR3 sequences, under 25% being singletons. Germline V lookup: CDR1 SGHAT, CDR2 FQNNGV. Trimming removed 3 bases from V and 4 bases from J; junction bases left unmatched: 3. The length of the CDR3 is 13 residues. The sequenced sample was blood. J is TRBJ2-7 and V is TRBV11-2; 7 nucleotides align to TRBD2. This clonotype was sampled from a woman aged 50 to 65 with Graves' hyperthyroidism. The CDR3 loop reads CASSFAGVYEQYF. CDR3 nucleotide sequence: TGTGCCAGCAGCTTCGCGGGAGTTTACGAGCAGTACTTC.